Listed here are 18 T cell receptor beta chains from one sample, sequenced in a study of shared clonotypes between healthy human individuals. Profiled with immunoSEQ multiplex PCR; TCRdb holds only in-frame clones, not every one. The sample lists 2 million to 3 million clones; over 85% were seen once. The sequencing input was naive CD4+ T cells from PBMCs. Documented subset: CD45RA+ positively selected. The receptors originated from a man aged 18 to 30 in good health. Some clones in this sample may be carry-over from other donors' samples.

The genes are TRBV27 and TRBJ1-2; possible D gene TRBD1, 6 bases. Deletions cut 6 bases from V and 2 bases from J, with 13 bases between. The germline CDR1 and CDR2 sequences are MNHEY and SMNVEV (reference sequence). The CDR3 has 14 residues. The CDR3 protein is CASSSLDRNYGYTF. CDR3 nucleotide sequence: TGTGCCAGCAGCTCTCTCGACAGGAACTATGGCTACACCTTC.

V usage is TRBV19 and J usage is TRBJ2-5, with 9 bases lining up with TRBD1. Germline-derived CDR1 and CDR2 are LNHDA and SQIVND (reference sequence). This CDR3 has 16 residues. V dropped 5 bases and J dropped 2; count of bases not matched to a gene: 9. The CDR3 loop reads CASSSPGQGLQETQYF. The CDR3 bases are TGTGCCAGTAGTTCCCCGGGACAGGGACTTCAAGAGACCCAGTACTTC.

V is TRBV19 and J is TRBJ1-1, with D perhaps TRBD1 (6 bases). V was cut by 1 base and J by 1 base, with 13 bases left in between. The CDR3 has 16 residues. Germline V gene lookup returns CDR1 LNHDA and CDR2 SQIVND (reference sequence). Written as DNA, the CDR3 is TGTGCCAGTAGTATAGTCGGAAAGGGGGGGAACACTGAAGCTTTCTTT. This sequence encodes CASSIVGKGGNTEAFF.

This rearrangement joins TRBV11-1 to TRBJ2-3; no clear D. Trimming left V 1 base short and J 3 bases short, with 14 bases between. This CDR3 has 16 residues. Germline loops: CDR1 SGHAT, CDR2 FQDESV (reference sequence). Here the CDR3 DNA reads TGTGCCAGCAGCTTAGTGGGCGGCCTTGATACAGATACGCAGTATTTT. Translating it yields CASSLVGGLDTDTQYF.

This clone was found once. The chain is built from TRBV5-1 and TRBJ2-1; the D gene is possibly TRBD2 (6 bases). V shed 7 bases and J shed 5 bases, with 25 bases lying between them. Germline lookup yields CDR1 SGHRS and CDR2 YFSETQ. The CDR3 totals 17 residues. CDR3 in amino acids: CASGGGIGTFINNEQFF. Written as DNA, the CDR3 is TGCGCCAGCGGAGGAGGGATTGGGACTTTTATCAACAATGAGCAGTTCTTC.

This rearrangement joins TRBV5-4 to TRBJ2-5; perhaps TRBD1 as D (6 bases). The CDR3 runs to 14 residues. The germline V and J ends were trimmed by 0 bases and 5 bases, with 11 bases remaining between them. Per the germline V gene, CDR1 is SGHNT and CDR2 is YYREEE (reference sequence). The CDR3 DNA reads TGTGCCAGCAGCTTGGCCACAGGGACGGAGACCCAGTACTTC. This codes for CASSLATGTETQYF.

V is TRBV21-1 and J is TRBJ2-1; TRBD1, the table's D call, was not compared with the DNA. TRBV21-1 corresponds to a pseudogene. This CDR3 is 14 amino acids long. CDR3 sequence: CAKGDDRVNNEQFF. CDR3 nucleotides: TGTGCAAAGGGTGATGACAGGGTTAACAATGAGCAGTTCTTC.

The rearrangement uses TRBV7-9 and TRBJ2-7; TRBD1 agrees at 7 bases. Germline V gene sequence: CDR1 SEHNR, CDR2 FQNEAQ (reference sequence). The ends lost 3 bases at V and 5 bases at J; junction bases unmatched: 19. This CDR3 region has 18 residues. The CDR3 DNA reads as TGTGCCAGCAGCTTCTACGCCCTCGGGACAGCCCTAATCAACGAGCAGTACTTC. Its translation is CASSFYALGTALINEQYF.

The table lists this clone with a count of one. The rearrangement links TRBV28 to TRBJ1-1, with D hard to call. This CDR3 has 12 residues. V lost 7 bases, J lost 8 bases, and 14 bases lay in between. Per the germline V gene, CDR1 is MDHEN and CDR2 is SYDVKM. The CDR3: CASISGVFEAFF. The CDR3, as DNA: TGTGCCAGCATCTCTGGCGTCTTCGAAGCTTTCTTT.

The chain employs TRBV28 and TRBJ2-3; the D is unclear. CDR3 length equals 14 residues. Per germline, CDR1 MDHEN and CDR2 SYDVKM. Trimming stripped 7 bases from V and 4 bases from J, with 15 bases between. The CDR3: CASMAGSLSDTQYF. CDR3 nucleotide sequence: TGTGCCAGCATGGCCGGCAGTCTCTCAGATACGCAGTATTTT.

Concerning this clone itself: The same CDR3 is also encoded by other DNA sequences in this sample. Here the CDR3 reads CASSLGGGPDTQYF. In DNA form, the CDR3 reads TGCGCCAGCAGCTTGGGTGGGGGCCCAGATACGCAGTATTTT. The chain joins TRBV5-1 to TRBJ2-3, with a tentative D call TRBD1 (6 bases). The CDR3 length is 14 residues. Germline V gene lookup returns CDR1 SGHRS and CDR2 YFSETQ. Trimming took 0 bases from V and 4 from J, leaving 9 bases between them.

The CDR3 sequence is CASTRREGSYNEQFF. The CDR3 DNA reads TGTGCCAGCACCCGGCGGGAGGGCTCCTACAATGAGCAGTTCTTC. This chain uses TRBV9 with TRBJ2-1, with 9 bases fitting TRBD2. The CDR3 sequence is 15 residues long. Germline values: CDR1 SGDLS, CDR2 YYNGEE. After removal of 6 bases from V and 0 bases from J, the junction contained 4 bases not matched to a gene.

The chain uses TRBV5-4 and TRBJ1-6; weak D call: TRBD1 (6 bases). V was shortened by 4 bases and J by 0 bases, with 11 bases between the two germline ends. The CDR3 consists of 16 residues. Germline lookup yields CDR1 SGHNT and CDR2 YYREEE (reference sequence). CDR3 in DNA: TGTGCCAGCAGCGGGGGGGGGCTCTCCTATAATTCACCCCTCCACTTT. It encodes CASSGGGLSYNSPLHF.

This chain links TRBV7-3 with TRBJ2-3; D is perhaps TRBD2 (7 bases). The CDR3 is 15 residues long. V shed 2 bases and J shed 3 bases, with 12 bases lying between them. Per the germline V gene, CDR1 is SGHTA and CDR2 is FQGTGA. CDR3 nucleotides: TGTGCCAGCAGCTTAGGGGGGGCTAGAACAGATACGCAGTATTTT. Residues: CASSLGGARTDTQYF.

J is TRBJ2-7 and V is TRBV18; 10 bases line up with TRBD1. Germline loops: CDR1 KGHSH, CDR2 LQKENI. This CDR3 is built from 18 residues. The V and J ends lost 2 bases and 3 bases, in that order; junction bases with no gene match: 13. The CDR3 spells CASSPMGQGYGSSYEQYF. CDR3 DNA sequence: TGTGCCAGCTCACCAATGGGACAGGGGTATGGGTCGAGCTACGAGCAGTACTTC.

The chain has TRBV28 and TRBJ2-7; D is perhaps TRBD2 (6 bases). Germline V gene sequence: CDR1 MDHEN, CDR2 SYDVKM. Trimming took 3 bases from V and 4 from J, leaving 16 bases between them. The CDR3 runs 15 residues. The CDR3 nucleotides read TGTGCCAGCAGTTTCCGCGGGGCAGAACTATACGAGCAGTACTTC. It is translated as CASSFRGAELYEQYF. Complete variable domain (other parts from reference TRBV28 and TRBJ2-7): DVKVTQSSRYLVKRTGEKVFLECVQDMDHENMFWYRQDPGLGLRLIYFSYDVKMKEKGDIPEGYSVSREKKERFSLILESASTNQTSMYLCASSFRGAELYEQYFGPGTRLTVT.

V usage is TRBV7-2 and J usage is TRBJ2-1, with D tentatively TRBD2 (5 bases). CDR1 is SGHTA and CDR2 is FQGNSA in the germline V gene. V lost 4 bases and J lost 4, with 14 bases in between. The CDR3 is 15 amino acids. CDR3 nucleotide sequence: TGTGCCAGCAGCTCGCAGAGGGCGCCTTACAATGAGCAGTTCTTC. Protein product: CASSSQRAPYNEQFF.

The CDR3 sequence is CASAKNYVSPDEQFF. The CDR3 nucleotides are TGTGCTAGTGCCAAAAACTACGTCTCCCCGGATGAGCAGTTCTTC. V usage is TRBV12-5 and J usage is TRBJ2-1; D call uncertain. V was cut by 7 bases and J by 8 bases, with 21 bases left in between. The germline gives CDR1 LGHNT, CDR2 FRNRAP. The CDR3 has 15 residues.